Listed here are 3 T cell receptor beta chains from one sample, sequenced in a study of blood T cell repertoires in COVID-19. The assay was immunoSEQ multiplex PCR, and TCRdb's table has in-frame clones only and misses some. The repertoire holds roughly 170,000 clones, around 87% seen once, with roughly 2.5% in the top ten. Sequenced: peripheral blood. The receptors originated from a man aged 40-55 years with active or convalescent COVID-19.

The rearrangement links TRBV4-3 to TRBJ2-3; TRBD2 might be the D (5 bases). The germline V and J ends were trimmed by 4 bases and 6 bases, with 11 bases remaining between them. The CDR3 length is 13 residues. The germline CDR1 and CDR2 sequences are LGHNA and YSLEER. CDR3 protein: CASSLRRGDTQYF. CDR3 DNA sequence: TGCGCCAGCAGCCTACGTCGAGGGGATACGCAGTATTTT.

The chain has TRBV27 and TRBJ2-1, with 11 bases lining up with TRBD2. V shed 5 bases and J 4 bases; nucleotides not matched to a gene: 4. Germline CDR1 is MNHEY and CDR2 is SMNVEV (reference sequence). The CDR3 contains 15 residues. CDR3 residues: CASSQGTSGYNEQFF. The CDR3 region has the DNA TGTGCCAGCAGTCAAGGGACTAGCGGTTACAATGAGCAGTTCTTC.

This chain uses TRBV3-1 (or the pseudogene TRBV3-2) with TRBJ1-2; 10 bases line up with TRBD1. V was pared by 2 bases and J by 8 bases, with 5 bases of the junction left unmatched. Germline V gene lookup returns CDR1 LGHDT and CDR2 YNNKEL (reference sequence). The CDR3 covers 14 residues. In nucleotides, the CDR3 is TGTGCCAGCAGCCAACTCCGGGACAGGGGCGGCTACACCTTC. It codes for CASSQLRDRGGYTF.